Listed here are 6 T cell receptor beta chains from one sample, sequenced in a study of identical twins. TCRdb re-called the 5' RACE reads with MiXCR, one entry per CDR3 protein. This table has fewer than 550,000 distinct CDR3 sequences, around 15% appearing once. These data also formed part of another study, on yellow fever vaccine responses in identical twins.

The sample taken for sequencing was CD4+ T cells sorted from blood. The receptors originated from a woman aged 18-29 years in good health.

The V and J genes are TRBV29-1 and TRBJ2-1; D possibly matches TRBD1 or TRBD2 (5 bases each). V lost 7 bases, J lost 6 bases, and 13 bases lay in between. This CDR3 is 12 amino acids long. The V gene's germline CDR1 is SQVTM and CDR2 ANQGSEA. As DNA, the CDR3 is TGCAGCGAAACAGAGGGGACCAATGAGCAGTTCTTC. Translated, it gives CSETEGTNEQFF.

This clonotype was detected a few times. The chain recombines TRBV7-9 with TRBJ1-1; TRBD1 aligns across 7 bases. CDR1 and CDR2 from the germline V gene are SEHNR and FQNEAQ (reference sequence). This CDR3 is built from 13 residues. Trimming cost V 7 bases and J 5 bases; bases outside gene matches: 7. In DNA form, the CDR3 reads TGTGCCAGCACCCGCTTACAGGGGACTGAAGCTTTCTTT. It is translated as CASTRLQGTEAFF.

The CDR3 is CASTYTRGRAEPEAFF. The CDR3 region has the DNA TGTGCCAGCACCTATACCAGGGGGAGGGCCGAACCTGAAGCTTTCTTT. V is TRBV12-3 or TRBV12-4 and J is TRBJ1-1; TRBD1 matches 7 bases. CDR3 length: 16 residues. V trimming: 7 bases; J trimming: 6 bases; junction bases outside the gene matches: 17.

This clonotype was detected a few times. V is TRBV20-1 and J is TRBJ2-1; D possibly corresponds to TRBD2 (6 bases). V gave up 5 bases and J gave up 12 bases, with 14 bases separating them. The CDR3 loop spans 11 amino acids. The germline CDR1 and CDR2 sequences are DFQATT and SNEGSKA (reference sequence). The CDR3 nucleotides read TGCAGTGCTCCCGGGAGCAGCGGGCAGTTCTTC. Its translation: CSAPGSSGQFF.

The chain links TRBV6-6 to TRBJ2-1; no clear D gene. Trimming shortened V by 5 bases and J by 7 bases, and 9 bases separated the two germline ends. The CDR3 consists of 12 residues. Germline V gene data show CDR1 as MNHNY and CDR2 as SVGAGI (reference sequence). The CDR3 loop is CASSRANNEQFF. CDR3 nucleotide sequence: TGTGCCAGCAGTAGGGCCAATAATGAGCAGTTCTTC.

This clonotype was counted ten times or more. The chain carries TRBV7-9 and TRBJ2-3; D is ambiguous. The CDR3 is 15 residues long. Germline V gives CDR1 SEHNR, CDR2 FQNEAQ (reference sequence). Trimming removed 1 base from V and 0 bases from J, with 8 bases in between. The CDR3 loop reads CASSLDASSTDTQYF. CDR3 sequence (DNA): TGTGCCAGCAGCTTAGACGCCTCAAGCACAGATACGCAGTATTTT.